This T cell receptor beta chain stems from a study of PD-1 blockade in classical Hodgkin lymphoma. The protocol was immunoSEQ multiplex PCR, while the TCRdb copy is restricted to in-frame clones and leaves out a portion. The sample consists of nearly 25,000 clones, about 70% of them appearing once. This sample's time point: cycle 4 day 1 (C4D1), after 5 to 7 weeks of nivolumab. Exposure to brentuximab vedotin varied, and each patient had relapsed following autologous stem cell transplantation. This clone has a handful of counts. V was pared by 5 bases and J by 0 bases, with 23 bases between. This CDR3 spans 19 amino acids. Per the germline V gene, CDR1 is SEHNR and CDR2 is FQNEAQ (reference sequence).

The clonotype originates from a human donor with classical Hodgkin lymphoma. Source: peripheral blood mononuclear cells (PBMCs), taken before the fourth cycle of nivolumab. The V gene is TRBV7-9, the J gene TRBJ2-4; D tentatively reads TRBD1 or TRBD2 (6 bases each). CDR3 coding DNA: TGTGCCAGCAGCCCCCGCACTGGAGGGGGGCCTGAAGCCAAAAACATTCAGTACTTC. Translated: CASSPRTGGGPEAKNIQYF.